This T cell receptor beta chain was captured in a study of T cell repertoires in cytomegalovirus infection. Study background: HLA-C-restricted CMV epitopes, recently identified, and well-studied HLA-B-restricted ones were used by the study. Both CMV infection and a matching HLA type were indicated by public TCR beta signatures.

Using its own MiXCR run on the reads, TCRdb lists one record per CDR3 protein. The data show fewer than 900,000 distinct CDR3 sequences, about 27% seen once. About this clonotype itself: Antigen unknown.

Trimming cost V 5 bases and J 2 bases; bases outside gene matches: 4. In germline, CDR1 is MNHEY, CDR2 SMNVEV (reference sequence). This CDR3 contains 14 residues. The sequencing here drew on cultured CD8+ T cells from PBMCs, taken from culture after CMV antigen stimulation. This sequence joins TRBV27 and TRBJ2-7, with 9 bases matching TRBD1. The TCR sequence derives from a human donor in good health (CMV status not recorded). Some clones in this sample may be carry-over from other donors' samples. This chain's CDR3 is CASSPRQGAYEQYV. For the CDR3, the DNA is TGTGCCAGCAGTCCCCGACAGGGGGCCTACGAGCAGTACGTC.